The present T cell receptor beta chain was sequenced within a study of cytomegalovirus exposure and HLA in healthy donors. PCR amplification relied on 60 Vbeta primers (plus 13 Jbeta primers). TCRdb's copy holds only in-frame clones and misses some; the assay was immunoSEQ multiplex PCR. The sample contains under 150,000 clones, approximately 81% of which appear only once. V was clipped by 7 bases and J by 2 bases; unmatched bases: 9. The CDR3 is 15 residues long. The germline gives CDR1 SGDLS, CDR2 YYNGEE. The chain has TRBV9 and TRBJ2-1; 7 bases align to TRBD2. The source material was PBMCs. The clonotype originates from a man between 18 and 29 years old in good health and CMV-seronegative. The CDR3 protein is CASQPGRGTYNEQFF. The CDR3 nucleotides read TGTGCCAGCCAGCCGGGGCGGGGGACCTACAATGAGCAGTTCTTC.